This is a list of T cell receptor beta chains from one sample in a study of T cell repertoires in cytomegalovirus infection. These receptors have no identified antigens. TCRdb re-called the reads through MiXCR, storing one row per CDR3 protein. The profile shows around 78,000 distinct CDR3 sequences, roughly 40% of them singletons. Sequencing used CD8+ T cells from cultured PBMCs, obtained from culture after CMV antigen stimulation. These TCRs come from a human donor in good health (CMV status not recorded). Some clones in this sample may be carry-over from other donors' samples. CDR3s include the opening cysteine and the closing phenylalanine or tryptophan. The D gene is left open where the match is weak. Rows give clone size only sometimes, using once, few, many, or a class for an expanded clone.

cdr3_aa cdr3_nt j_call clone_size v_call d_call
CASSPWDGTSVYTF TGTGCCAGCAGCCCGTGGGACGGAACGAGTGTCTACACCTTC TRBJ1-2 NA TRBV7-2 NA
CASSLGFTGELFF TGTGCCAGCAGCTTGGGGTTCACCGGGGAGCTGTTTTTT TRBJ2-2 NA TRBV7-6 NA
CSARDTKESSNNSPLHF TGCAGTGCTAGAGACACTAAGGAGAGCTCCAATAATTCACCCCTCCACTTT TRBJ1-6 NA TRBV20-1 NA
CASSQALAGLTEQYF TGCGCCAGCAGCCAGGCTCTAGCGGGGCTAACCGAGCAGTACTTC TRBJ2-7 few TRBV4-3 TRBD2
CASSTGTSGGEETQYF TGTGCCAGCAGCACCGGGACTAGCGGGGGTGAAGAGACCCAGTACTTC TRBJ2-5 NA TRBV7-2 TRBD2
CASSYRAMGNEQFF TGTGCCAGCAGTTACAGGGCCATGGGCAATGAGCAGTTCTTC TRBJ2-1 few TRBV7-8 NA
CASSYGGYDQGHSSYEQYF TGTGCCAGCAGTTACGGGGGTTATGATCAGGGTCACAGCTCCTACGAGCAGTACTTC TRBJ2-7 NA TRBV6-5 NA
CASNFGGPYGYTF TGTGCCAGCAATTTCGGGGGACCGTATGGCTACACCTTC TRBJ1-2 NA TRBV6-2/TRBV6-3 NA
CATRGGQGNEQFF TGTGCCACTCGAGGGGGGCAGGGCAATGAGCAGTTCTTC TRBJ2-1 NA TRBV12-3/TRBV12-4 NA
CASSFGAANNQPQHF TGTGCCAGCAGTTTCGGGGCAGCGAACAATCAGCCCCAGCATTTT TRBJ1-5 few TRBV28 NA
CASTSRDRGNEQYF TGTGCCAGTACCTCTAGGGACAGGGGAAACGAGCAGTACTTC TRBJ2-7 NA TRBV19 TRBD1
CASSLVEGAIYQETQYF TGTGCCAGCAGCTTAGTTGAAGGGGCAATTTACCAAGAGACCCAGTACTTC TRBJ2-5 NA TRBV7-6 NA
CASSQDFTPETLSSYNSPLHF TGCGCCAGCAGCCAAGATTTCACGCCCGAAACTTTGAGCTCCTATAATTCACCCCTCCACTTT TRBJ1-6 NA TRBV4-1 NA
CASSSQGALEKLFF TGTGCCAGCAGTTCCCAGGGGGCACTTGAAAAACTGTTTTTT TRBJ1-4 NA TRBV2 TRBD1
CASSLDIGSGNTIYF TGTGCCAGCAGCTTAGATATAGGTTCTGGAAACACCATATATTTT TRBJ1-3 few TRBV7-2 NA
CASSLNPNYGYTF TGTGCCAGCAGCTTAAACCCTAACTATGGCTACACCTTC TRBJ1-2 few TRBV7-9 NA
CASSAGLAGANEQFF TGTGCCAGCAGTGCGGGACTAGCGGGGGCCAATGAGCAGTTCTTC TRBJ2-1 NA TRBV6-1 TRBD2
CASSQSPAWTVAGTEAFF TGCGCCAGCAGCCAATCCCCAGCCTGGACGGTGGCGGGCACTGAAGCTTTCTTT TRBJ1-1 NA TRBV4-3 NA
CASSLGGALSYNEQFF TGTGCCAGCAGTTTAGGGGGGGCCCTCTCCTACAATGAGCAGTTCTTC TRBJ2-1 NA TRBV12-3/TRBV12-4 NA
CASSLFGNQETQYF TGCGCCAGCAGCTTGTTCGGGAACCAAGAGACCCAGTACTTC TRBJ2-5 NA TRBV5-1 NA
CASTDWGNLNEGQFF TGTGCCAGCACCGACTGGGGGAACCTCAATGAGGGGCAGTTCTTC TRBJ2-1 NA TRBV6-1 NA
CASSPRDRGLWNEQFF TGTGCCAGCAGCCCGAGAGACAGGGGGCTTTGGAATGAGCAGTTCTTC TRBJ2-1 NA TRBV5-8 TRBD1